These T cell receptor beta chains were read from a single sample in a study of response to subunit inactivated influenza vaccine. Each CDR3 protein gets one entry after TCRdb re-called the RT-PCR reads with MiXCR. This table holds just over 300,000 distinct CDR3 sequences, around 22% found once. The material was PBMCs from blood, obtained about 19 months after vaccination. The receptors stem from a man aged 50 to 69 who received an inactivated influenza vaccine. Both conserved end residues are part of each CDR3. The D gene is left open where the match is weak. Clone size appears in some rows only: once, few, many, or a class for an expanded clone.

J gene | D gene | V gene | clone size | CDR3 protein | CDR3 DNA
TRBJ2-5 | . | TRBV3-1 | . | CASSQDPTAPHQTQYF | TGTGCCAGCAGCCAAGATCCTACAGCTCCTCACCAGACCCAGTACTTC
TRBJ1-6 | . | TRBV12-3/TRBV12-4 | many | CASSPRQVGSPLHF | TGTGCCAGCAGTCCCCGGCAGGTCGGTTCACCCCTCCACTTT
TRBJ2-2 | . | TRBV10-1 | . | CASRADITGELFF | TGCGCCAGCAGAGCCGACATCACCGGGGAGCTGTTTTTT
TRBJ2-3 | TRBD2 | TRBV20-1 | . | CSPWGGLAGGKSTDTQYF | TGCAGTCCCTGGGGGGGACTAGCGGGGGGGAAGAGCACAGATACGCAGTATTTT
TRBJ2-2 | . | TRBV7-2 | few | CASSQIPGELFF | TGTGCCAGCAGCCAGATCCCCGGGGAGCTGTTTTTT
TRBJ1-1 | . | TRBV6-1 | . | CASSSEGGSGTEAFF | TGTGCCAGCAGCTCGGAGGGGGGCAGCGGCACTGAAGCTTTCTTT
TRBJ1-2 | . | TRBV19 | many | CASRMTANLNYGYTF | TGTGCCAGTAGGATGACAGCGAACCTTAACTATGGCTACACCTTC
TRBJ1-2 | . | TRBV9 | . | CASSVGTLAYGYTF | TGTGCCAGCAGCGTCGGGACCCTCGCCTATGGCTACACCTTC
TRBJ1-3 | . | TRBV7-8 | . | CASSPGLNTIYF | TGTGCCAGCAGCCCAGGATTAAACACCATATATTTT
TRBJ1-2 | . | TRBV7-2 | . | CASSLTTREGYTF | TGTGCCAGCAGCTTAACGACCAGGGAGGGCTACACCTTC
TRBJ1-6 | . | TRBV12-3/TRBV12-4 | . | CASRIPGSPLHF | TGTGCCAGCAGGATCCCCGGATCACCCCTCCACTTT
TRBJ2-2 | TRBD1 | TRBV30 | . | CACPLVGTAPGELFF | TGTGCCTGCCCTCTAGTGGGGACAGCCCCCGGGGAGCTGTTTTTT
TRBJ2-6 | . | TRBV6-5 | . | CASSYRLLPTHSGANVLTF | TGTGCCAGCAGTTACCGACTCCTCCCGACCCACTCTGGGGCCAACGTCCTGACTTTC
TRBJ1-5 | . | TRBV20-1 | many | CSASPGLSNQPQHF | TGCAGTGCTAGTCCAGGGCTTAGCAATCAGCCCCAGCATTTT
TRBJ1-1 | . | TRBV20-1 | few | CSARDRKKNTEAFF | TGCAGTGCTAGAGACCGAAAGAAGAACACTGAAGCTTTCTTT
TRBJ2-7 | . | TRBV3-1 | once | CASSQVWAGDSYEQYF | TGTGCCAGCAGCCAAGTCTGGGCAGGGGATTCCTACGAGCAGTACTTC
TRBJ2-3 | . | TRBV24-1 | . | CATKEALDDTQYF | TGTGCCACCAAGGAGGCACTAGACGATACGCAGTATTTT
TRBJ1-4 | . | TRBV28 | . | CASSLLQKPEKLFF | TGTGCCAGCAGCCTTCTGCAGAAACCTGAAAAACTGTTTTTT
TRBJ2-2 | . | TRBV5-1 | . | CASSLTVPHTGELFF | TGCGCCAGCAGCTTGACTGTCCCTCACACCGGGGAGCTGTTTTTT
TRBJ2-7 | . | TRBV10-3 | . | CAISGTYEQYF | TGTGCCATCAGCGGGACCTACGAGCAGTACTTC
TRBJ1-2 | TRBD1 | TRBV7-6 | few | CASSPEGALANYGYTF | TGTGCCAGCAGCCCGGAGGGGGCTTTAGCTAACTATGGCTACACCTTC
TRBJ1-2 | . | TRBV4-3 | many | CASSQDLGQDANYGYTF | TGCGCCAGCAGCCAAGACTTGGGGCAGGATGCTAACTATGGCTACACCTTC
TRBJ1-4 | TRBD1 | TRBV6-1 | few | CASRPTGTTNEKLFF | TGTGCCAGCAGACCGACAGGGACAACTAATGAAAAACTGTTTTTT
TRBJ1-5 | . | TRBV6-6 | many | CASCRQDQPQHF | TGTGCCAGCTGCCGGCAGGACCAGCCCCAGCATTTT
TRBJ2-5 | . | TRBV5-1 | few | CASSATIGETQYF | TGCGCCAGCAGCGCCACTATCGGGGAGACCCAGTACTTC
TRBJ1-2 | . | TRBV29-1 | few | CSVARGTSDYGYTF | TGCAGCGTTGCTCGGGGGACATCGGACTATGGCTACACCTTC
TRBJ1-4 | . | TRBV5-1 | many | CASSLQGNEKLFF | TGCGCCAGCAGCTTACAGGGTAATGAAAAACTGTTTTTT
TRBJ2-1 | . | TRBV6-2/TRBV6-3 | . | CASSYVRGEGEQFF | TGTGCCAGCAGTTACGTCCGGGGTGAGGGTGAGCAGTTCTTC
TRBJ2-3 | . | TRBV4-3 | . | CASSSGLHTDTQYF | TGCGCCAGCAGCTCGGGACTTCACACAGATACGCAGTATTTT
TRBJ2-1 | . | TRBV5-1 | few | CASSLAGAFQEQFF | TGCGCCAGCAGCTTGGCCGGGGCCTTCCAGGAGCAGTTCTTC
TRBJ2-3 | TRBD2 | TRBV28 | . | CASSSPGLAGGPTDTQYF | TGTGCCAGCAGCTCACCGGGACTAGCGGGAGGGCCTACAGATACGCAGTATTTT
TRBJ1-1 | TRBD1 | TRBV7-8 | . | CASSFPGQGYEAFF | TGTGCCAGCAGCTTTCCGGGACAGGGGTATGAAGCTTTCTTT
TRBJ2-5 | . | TRBV20-1 | . | CSARMGTQETQYF | TGCAGTGCTAGAATGGGGACCCAAGAGACCCAGTACTTC
TRBJ2-3 | . | TRBV14 | once | CASSQLQRSDTQYF | TGTGCCAGCAGCCAATTACAGCGGTCAGATACGCAGTATTTT
TRBJ1-4 | . | TRBV12-3/TRBV12-4 | . | CASRAGLPNEKLFF | TGTGCCAGCAGGGCAGGACTTCCCAATGAAAAACTGTTTTTT